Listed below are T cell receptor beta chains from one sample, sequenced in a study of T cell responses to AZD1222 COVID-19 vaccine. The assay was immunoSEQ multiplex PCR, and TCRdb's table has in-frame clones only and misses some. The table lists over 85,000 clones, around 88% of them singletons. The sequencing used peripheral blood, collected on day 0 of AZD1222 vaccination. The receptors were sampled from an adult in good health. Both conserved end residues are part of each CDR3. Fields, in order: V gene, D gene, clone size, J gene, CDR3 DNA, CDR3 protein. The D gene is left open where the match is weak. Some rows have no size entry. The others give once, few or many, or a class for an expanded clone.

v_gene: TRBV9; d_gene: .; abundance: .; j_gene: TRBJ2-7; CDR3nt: TGTGCCAGCAGCGTGGGGTTGACCTACGAGCAGTACTTC; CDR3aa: CASSVGLTYEQYF
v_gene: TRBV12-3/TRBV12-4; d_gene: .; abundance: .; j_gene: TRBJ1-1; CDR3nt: TGTGCCAGCAGCGGGAGTAGCGTAGCTTTCTTT; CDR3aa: CASSGSSVAFF
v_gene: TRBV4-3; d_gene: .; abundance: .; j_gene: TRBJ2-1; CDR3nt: TGCGCCAGCAGCCAAGTGGGGGTTCGCTCCTACAATGAGCAGTTCTTC; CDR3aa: CASSQVGVRSYNEQFF
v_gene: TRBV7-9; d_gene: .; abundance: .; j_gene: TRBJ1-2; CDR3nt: TGTGCCAGCAGCTTTACGGGGGGCGCTCGCCTCCCTGGCTACACCTTC; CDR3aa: CASSFTGGARLPGYTF
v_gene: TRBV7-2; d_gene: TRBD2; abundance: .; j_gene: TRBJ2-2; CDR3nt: TGTGCCAGCAGCTTATACTTGAAGCTAGCGGGGGGCCGGGAGCTGTTTTTT; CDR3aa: CASSLYLKLAGGRELFF
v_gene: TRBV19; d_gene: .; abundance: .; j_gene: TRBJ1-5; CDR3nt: TGTGCCAGTAGTCCAGGCGGTTCGGATGTCAATCAGCCCCAGCATTTT; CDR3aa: CASSPGGSDVNQPQHF
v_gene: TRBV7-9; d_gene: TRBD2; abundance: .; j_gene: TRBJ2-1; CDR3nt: TGTGCCAGCAGCTCCCTCCCGGGACTAGCGGGGGAAAACTACAATGAGCAGTTCTTC; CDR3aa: CASSSLPGLAGENYNEQFF
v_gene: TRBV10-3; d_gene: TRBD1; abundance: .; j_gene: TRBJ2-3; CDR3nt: TGTGCCATCAGCCCCTGGACAGGTCAGGACACAGATACGCAGTATTTT; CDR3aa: CAISPWTGQDTDTQYF
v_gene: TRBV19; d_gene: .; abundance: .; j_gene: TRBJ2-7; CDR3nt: TGTGCCAGTAGAAGGACAGACTCCTACGAGCAGTACTTC; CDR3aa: CASRRTDSYEQYF
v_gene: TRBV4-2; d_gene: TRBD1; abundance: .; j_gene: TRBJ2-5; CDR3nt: TGTGCCAGCAGCTGGGGACAGTCCCAAGAGACCCAGTACTTC; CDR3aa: CASSWGQSQETQYF
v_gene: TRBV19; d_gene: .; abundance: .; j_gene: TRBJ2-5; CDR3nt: TGTGCCAGTAGTCGGCTGGCTCAAGAGACCCAGTACTTC; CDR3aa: CASSRLAQETQYF
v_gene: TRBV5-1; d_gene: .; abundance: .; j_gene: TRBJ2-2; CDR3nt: TGCGCCAGCAGCTTGGGGACAAGGAACACCGGGGAGCTGTTTTTT; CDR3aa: CASSLGTRNTGELFF
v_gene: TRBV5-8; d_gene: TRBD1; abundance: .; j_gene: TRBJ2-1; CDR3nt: TGTGCCAGCAGCTCACAGGGACAGGTATCCTACAATGAGCAGTTCTTC; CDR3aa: CASSSQGQVSYNEQFF
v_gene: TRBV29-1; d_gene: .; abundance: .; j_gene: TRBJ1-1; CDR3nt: TGCAGCGTTGGTCCCACCCCCCACCAGGGCCTCTCCACTGAAGCTTTCTTT; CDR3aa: CSVGPTPHQGLSTEAFF
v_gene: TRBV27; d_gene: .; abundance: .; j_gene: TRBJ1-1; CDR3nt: TGTGCCAGCAGTTTAAGTCCCAACCTGGATTTTGAAGCTTTCTTT; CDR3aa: CASSLSPNLDFEAFF
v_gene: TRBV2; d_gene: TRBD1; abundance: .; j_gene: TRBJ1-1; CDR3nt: TGTGCCAGCAGCAGGGGGTTGAACACTGAAGCTTTCTTT; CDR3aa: CASSRGLNTEAFF
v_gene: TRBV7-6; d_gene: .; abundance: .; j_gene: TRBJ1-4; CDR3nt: TGTGCCAGCAGCTTAGCCCCAGGGACGGATGAAAAACTGTTTTTT; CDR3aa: CASSLAPGTDEKLFF
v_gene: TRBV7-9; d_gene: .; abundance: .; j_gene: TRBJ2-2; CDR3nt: TGTGCCAGCAGCTTAGAGTTGGTCCAGGGGAACACCGGGGAGCTGTTTTTT; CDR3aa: CASSLELVQGNTGELFF
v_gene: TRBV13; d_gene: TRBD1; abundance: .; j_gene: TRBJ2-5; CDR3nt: TGTGCCAGCAGCCGCGGGACAGGGCCTAAAGAGACCCAGTACTTC; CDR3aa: CASSRGTGPKETQYF
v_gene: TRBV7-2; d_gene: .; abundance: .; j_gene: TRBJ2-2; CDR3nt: TGTGCCAGCAGCTTAGGGGGACACTACACCGGGGAGCTGTTTTTT; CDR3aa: CASSLGGHYTGELFF
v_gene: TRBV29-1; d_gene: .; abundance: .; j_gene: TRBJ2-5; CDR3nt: TGCAGCGTTGTGGGACAAATCCGCCAAGAGACCCAGTACTTC; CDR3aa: CSVVGQIRQETQYF
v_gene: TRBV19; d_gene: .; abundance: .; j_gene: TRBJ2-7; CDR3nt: TGTGCCAGTAGTATGGCCGCTACTCCGTGGGGCGAGCAGTACTTC; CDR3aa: CASSMAATPWGEQYF
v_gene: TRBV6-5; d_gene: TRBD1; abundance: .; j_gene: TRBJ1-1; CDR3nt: TGTGCCAGCAGTTCGTCTAAGGGGACAGGCAACACTGAAGCTTTCTTT; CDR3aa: CASSSSKGTGNTEAFF
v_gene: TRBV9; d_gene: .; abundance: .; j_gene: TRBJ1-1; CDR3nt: TGTGCCAGCAGCTTCAGGGGAGGACCCGCTGAAGCTTTCTTT; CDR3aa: CASSFRGGPAEAFF
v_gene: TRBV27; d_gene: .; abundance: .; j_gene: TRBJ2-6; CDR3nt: TGTGCCAGCAGGGCTGCAGGGGCCGGGGCCAACGTCCTGACTTTC; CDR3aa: CASRAAGAGANVLTF
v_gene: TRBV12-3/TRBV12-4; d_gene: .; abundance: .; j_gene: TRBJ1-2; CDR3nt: TGTGCCAGCAGTTTGCCCCCCAACTATGGCTACACCTTC; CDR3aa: CASSLPPNYGYTF
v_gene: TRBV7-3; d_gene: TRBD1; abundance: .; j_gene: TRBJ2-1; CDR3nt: TGTGCCAGCAGCTTAAACCAGGGGGCCCACAATGAGCAGTTCTTC; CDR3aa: CASSLNQGAHNEQFF
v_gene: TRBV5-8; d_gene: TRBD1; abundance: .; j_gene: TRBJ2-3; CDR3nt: TGTGCCAGCAGCCCCCGGACAGGGGGCAGACCTAGGAGGGGCACAGATACGCAGTATTTT; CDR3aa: CASSPRTGGRPRRGTDTQYF
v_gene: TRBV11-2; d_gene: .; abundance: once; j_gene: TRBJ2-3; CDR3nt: TGTGTCAGCAGCCATTTTAGAGGGCAGGCTAGCACAGATACGCAGTATTTT; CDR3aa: CVSSHFRGQASTDTQYF
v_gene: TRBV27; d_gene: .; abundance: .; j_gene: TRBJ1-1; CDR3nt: TGTGCCAGCAGTTTAGCCCAGGGAACTGAAGCTTTCTTT; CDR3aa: CASSLAQGTEAFF
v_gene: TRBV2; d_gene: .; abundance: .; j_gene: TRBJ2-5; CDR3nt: TGTGCCAGCAGTGAAGGGACGTCCCAGGGGACCCAGTACTTC; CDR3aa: CASSEGTSQGTQYF
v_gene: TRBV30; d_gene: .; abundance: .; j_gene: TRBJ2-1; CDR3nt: TGTGCCTGGGTTTGGAATGAGCAGTTCTTC; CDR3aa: CAWVWNEQFF
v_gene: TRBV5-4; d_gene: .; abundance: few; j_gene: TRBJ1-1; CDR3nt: TGTGCCAGCAGCTTTGGTCAAGGGAGAGGCACTGAAGCTTTCTTT; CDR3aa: CASSFGQGRGTEAFF
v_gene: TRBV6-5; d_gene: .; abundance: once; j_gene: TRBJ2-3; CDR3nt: TGTGCCAGCAGTTACGGAGATACGCAGTATTTT; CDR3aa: CASSYGDTQYF
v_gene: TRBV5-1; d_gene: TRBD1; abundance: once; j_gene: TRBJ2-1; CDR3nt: TGCGCCAGCAGCACGGGACAGAACTCCTACAATGAGCAGTTCTTC; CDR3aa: CASSTGQNSYNEQFF
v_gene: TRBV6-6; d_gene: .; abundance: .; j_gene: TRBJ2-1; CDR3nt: TGTGCCAGCAGTTGGACTGGGGAGCAGTTCTTC; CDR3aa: CASSWTGEQFF
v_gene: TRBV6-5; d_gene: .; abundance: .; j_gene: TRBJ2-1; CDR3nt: TGTGCCAGCAACCGGTGGGGTAATGAGCAGTTCTTC; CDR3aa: CASNRWGNEQFF